These 15 T cell receptor beta chains share one sample of origin, sequenced in a study of control samples from healthy donors and cancer patients. Measured with immunoSEQ multiplex PCR; TCRdb has only the in-frame clones, and not every one. The table lists about 140,000 clones, roughly 90% of them singletons. Sequenced input: blood. These receptors originate from a man aged 30 to 39 in good health.

This chain uses TRBV4-2 with TRBJ2-1; D gene unclear. V lost 1 base and J 8 bases, leaving 12 bases between the germline ends. There are 14 residues in the CDR3. From germline, CDR1 is LGHNA and CDR2 YNFKEQ. CDR3 DNA sequence: TGTGCCAGCAGCCAAGCGCCCAGTGAAGATGAGCAGTTCTTC. It translates to CASSQAPSEDEQFF.

The chain is built from TRBV7-2 and TRBJ1-2; possibly TRBD1 for D (5 bases). CDR1 is SGHTA, CDR2 FQGNSA, per germline. The CDR3 covers 15 residues. V shed 2 bases and J shed 3 bases, with 13 bases lying between them. The CDR3: CASSLRPGRDYGYTF. The CDR3 DNA sequence: TGTGCCAGCAGCTTAAGGCCAGGGAGAGACTATGGCTACACCTTC.

This rearrangement joins TRBV27 to TRBJ1-6; a possible D gene is TRBD1 (5 bases). Trimming removed 2 bases from V and 14 bases from J, with 13 bases in between. The CDR3 contains 13 residues. From germline, CDR1 is MNHEY and CDR2 SMNVEV (reference sequence). CDR3 amino acids: CASSLEGMMALHF. Here the CDR3 DNA reads TGTGCCAGCAGTTTAGAGGGGATGATGGCCCTCCACTTT.

As to this clone: A read error may account for a junction end that differs from germline. This sequence joins TRBV12-3 or TRBV12-4 and TRBJ1-2; 7 bases fit TRBD1. There are 12 residues in the CDR3. CDR3 loop: CASSFWQGGVFF. CDR3 nucleotides: TGTGCCAGCAGTTTTTGGCAGGGGGGAGTCTTCTTC.

The rearrangement joins TRBV9 to TRBJ1-3; perhaps TRBD1 as D (5 bases). From germline, CDR1 is SGDLS and CDR2 YYNGEE. Trimming cost V 3 bases and J 0 bases, with 19 bases left between them. CDR3 length: 18 residues. CDR3 region: CASSAPRGGRNSGNTIYF. The CDR3 coding sequence is TGTGCCAGCAGCGCACCCCGGGGGGGACGGAACTCTGGAAACACCATATATTTT.

V is TRBV4-1 and J is TRBJ1-6, with D possibly matching TRBD1 (5 bases). This CDR3 is 15 amino acids long. The germline V gene encodes CDR1 MGHRA and CDR2 YSYEKL. V lost 3 bases, J lost 10 bases, and 16 bases lay in between. CDR3 sequence (DNA): TGCGCCAGCAGCCAGGGGAGGGCAGGGAGGTCACCCCTCCACTTT. Translated: CASSQGRAGRSPLHF.

This sequence joins TRBV6-2 or TRBV6-3 and TRBJ2-7; TRBD2 agrees at 7 bases. V was clipped by 2 bases and J by 0 bases; unmatched bases: 7. Germline V CDR1 and CDR2: MNHEY, SVGEGT. This CDR3 contains 16 residues. CDR3 residues: CASSYEAGLSSYEQYF. The CDR3 bases are TGTGCCAGCAGTTACGAAGCGGGGCTCAGCTCCTACGAGCAGTACTTC.

CDR3 in DNA: TGTGCCAGCAGCGAGTCGGGGCAAGAGACCCAGTACTTC. Its translation is CASSESGQETQYF. The rearrangement uses TRBV7-2 and TRBJ2-5, with D perhaps TRBD2 (5 bases). Trimming pared 5 bases from V and 2 bases from J, leaving 9 bases between. There are 13 residues in the CDR3. Germline V gene lookup returns CDR1 SGHTA and CDR2 FQGNSA. The full variable domain, its missing parts supplied by reference TRBV7-2 and TRBJ2-5, is GAGVSQSPSNKVTEKGKDVELRCDPISGHTALYWYRQSLGQGLEFLIYFQGNSAPDKSGLPSDRFSAERTGGSVSTLTIQRTQQEDSAVYLCASSESGQETQYFGPGTRLLVL.

The rearrangement uses TRBV27 and TRBJ1-5, with 11 bases fitting TRBD1. The CDR3 covers 16 residues. The germline gives CDR1 MNHEY, CDR2 SMNVEV (reference sequence). V trimming: 0 bases; J trimming: 4 bases; junction bases outside the gene matches: 2. CDR3 bases: TGTGCCAGCAGTTTATCAGGACAGGGGGCGAATCAGCCCCAGCATTTT. Encoded protein: CASSLSGQGANQPQHF.

The chain carries TRBV3-1 (or the pseudogene TRBV3-2) and TRBJ1-4; D call uncertain. The CDR3 is made up of 14 amino acids. V lost 4 bases and J lost 4, with 10 bases in between. Looked up from germline, CDR1 is LGHDT and CDR2 is YNNKEL (reference sequence). The CDR3 is CASSRRTHNEKLFF. The CDR3 coding sequence is TGTGCCAGCAGCCGTAGGACCCATAATGAAAAACTGTTTTTT.

The chain's CDR3 is CASTDGGVHYEQYF. The CDR3 nucleotides are TGTGCCAGCACCGATGGCGGGGTCCACTACGAGCAGTACTTC. V gene TRBV7-9 combines with J gene TRBJ2-7; TRBD2 might be the D (6 bases). The CDR3 consists of 14 residues. Germline V gene data show CDR1 as SEHNR and CDR2 as FQNEAQ (reference sequence). Trimming took 7 bases from V and 3 from J, leaving 16 bases between them.

The CDR3 region is CASSQVTRSNEQYF. CDR3 nucleotides: TGTGCCAGCAGCCAAGTGACGCGGTCTAACGAGCAGTACTTC. The rearrangement uses TRBV4-2 and TRBJ2-7; unclear D gene. Germline CDR1 LGHNA, CDR2 YNFKEQ. The ends were cut back, 1 base at V and 5 bases at J, with 12 bases in the middle. CDR3 length: 14 amino acids.

As regards this clone: Because the CDR3's place on the DNA is in doubt, the DNA is left out and the CDR3 is given as listed by TCRdb. The chain recombines TRBV5-6 with TRBJ1-2. Germline loops: CDR1 SGHDT, CDR2 YYEEEE. The CDR3 length is 13 residues, termini included. CDR3 amino acids: CASSSTFFGLGTF.

The chain links TRBV5-6 to TRBJ1-5, with TRBD1 as a possible D gene (6 bases). V lost 1 base to trimming and J lost 5 bases, with 10 bases between them. CDR1 is SGHDT, CDR2 YYEEEE, per germline. This CDR3 has 14 amino acids. Here the CDR3 DNA reads TGTGCCAGCAGCTTGTGGGGACAAGATCAGCCCCAGCATTTT. Translation gives CASSLWGQDQPQHF.

V usage is TRBV5-1 and J usage is TRBJ1-3; TRBD1 agrees at 7 bases. J gave up 2 bases and V 0 bases, and 5 bases lay outside the gene matches. The CDR3 spans 16 residues. Germline CDR1 and CDR2: SGHRS and YFSETQ. The CDR3 DNA reads as TGCGCCAGCAGCTTGGGGGACACAGGGGCTGGAAACACCATATATTTT. This gives the protein CASSLGDTGAGNTIYF.